Below, 29 T cell receptor beta chains from the same sample are listed, as sequenced in a study of shared clonotypes between healthy human individuals. Method: immunoSEQ multiplex PCR; TCRdb's copy keeps in-frame clones and lacks some. The table has around 480,000 clones, about 80% seen once. The specimen was PBMCs. The receptor source for this set is a woman aged 40 to 50 in good health. Some clones in this sample may be carry-over from other donors' samples.

A single count supports this clone. The chain recombines TRBV14 with TRBJ2-7; 8 bases match TRBD1. The CDR3 loop spans 14 amino acids. Germline CDR1 SGHDN, CDR2 FVKESK. J was trimmed by 6 bases and V by 4 bases; bases with no gene match: 8. As DNA, the CDR3 is TGTGCCAGCAGCCCCACGGACAGGGCTCGCGAGCAGTACTTC. This sequence encodes CASSPTDRAREQYF.

V gene TRBV6-6 combines with J gene TRBJ2-3, with 7 positions matching TRBD2. J gave up 2 bases and V 2 bases, and 1 base lay outside the gene matches. The CDR3 has 14 amino acids. The V gene's germline CDR1 is MNHNY and CDR2 SVGAGI (reference sequence). DNA for the CDR3: TGTGCCAGCAGTTACGCGGGAGACACAGATACGCAGTATTTT. It encodes CASSYAGDTDTQYF.

Remarks on this clone: Other DNA sequences of this sample code for an identical CDR3. The chain is built from TRBV10-1 and TRBJ2-3; D might be TRBD1 or TRBD2, each matching 5 bases. This CDR3 has 14 residues. CDR1 and CDR2 from the germline V gene are WNHNN and SYGVQD (reference sequence). Trimming removed 0 bases from V and 1 base from J, with 5 bases in between. The CDR3 nucleotides read TGCGCCAGCAGTGAGTCGGGGGGCACAGATACGCAGTATTTT. It encodes CASSESGGTDTQYF.

The V gene is TRBV11-2, the J gene TRBJ2-1, with D maybe TRBD2 (5 bases). This CDR3 has 14 amino acids. V was clipped by 1 base and J by 4 bases, with 8 bases between them. Germline CDR1 reads SGHAT; CDR2 reads FQNNGV. CDR3 nucleotide sequence: TGTGCCAGCAGCTTAGGGGCGGGTTACAATGAGCAGTTCTTC. Residues: CASSLGAGYNEQFF.

This chain joins TRBV5-1 and TRBJ2-7, with TRBD1 matching over 8 bases. Germline V gives CDR1 SGHRS, CDR2 YFSETQ. V trimming: 3 bases; J trimming: 2 bases; junction bases outside the gene matches: 13. The CDR3 length is 17 residues. The CDR3: CASSYGRAGGAPYEQYF. Written as DNA, the CDR3 is TGCGCCAGCAGCTACGGAAGGGCAGGGGGCGCCCCCTACGAGCAGTACTTC.

In nucleotides, the CDR3 is TGTGCCAGCAGTTTGAGTTGGGAGGCGGCATCCTACGAGCAGTACTTC. It yields the protein CASSLSWEAASYEQYF. The gene calls are TRBV27 and TRBJ2-7; a weak D match, TRBD2 (6 bases). The V end was cut by 3 bases, the J end by 1 base, with 16 bases between. The CDR3 extends over 16 amino acids. Germline V lookup: CDR1 MNHEY, CDR2 SMNVEV (reference sequence).

This clone was seen a single time. The chain has TRBV28 and TRBJ2-1, with D tentatively TRBD1 or TRBD2 (5 bases each). Germline CDR1 and CDR2: MDHEN and SYDVKM. The V and J ends lost 5 bases and 7 bases respectively, with 15 bases between them. The CDR3 sequence is 14 residues long. CDR3 bases: TGTGCCAGCAGTATCAGAGGGGTGAGGAATGAGCAGTTCTTC. It specifies CASSIRGVRNEQFF.

The gene calls are TRBV7-2 and TRBJ2-3; D is ambiguous. The CDR3 covers 14 residues. Germline CDR1 SGHTA, CDR2 FQGNSA. V was trimmed by 2 bases and J by 2 bases, leaving 8 bases between them. This CDR3 reads CASSLIPSTDTQYF. The CDR3 coding sequence is TGTGCCAGCAGCTTAATTCCCTCCACAGATACGCAGTATTTT.

The sample holds one count of this clone. This chain links TRBV6-5 with TRBJ2-3, with D maybe TRBD1 (6 bases). CDR1 MNHEY and CDR2 SVGAGI come from the germline V gene. CDR3 length equals 14 residues. The V gene lost 0 bases and the J gene lost 6 bases, with 10 bases spanning the gap. The CDR3 sequence: CASSYSFQGDTQYF. The CDR3 region has the DNA TGTGCCAGCAGTTACTCCTTCCAGGGGGATACGCAGTATTTT.

With regard to this clone: One junction end does not reproduce the germline sequence, and a read error may be involved. V gene TRBV28 combines with J gene TRBJ2-1; 9 bases line up with TRBD1. The germline V gene has CDR1 MDHEN and CDR2 SYDVKM. There are 11 residues in the CDR3. The CDR3 sequence is CACRSGQGWFF. CDR3 DNA: TGTGCCTGCAGATCGGGACAGGGTTGGTTCTTC.

This chain links TRBV7-8 with TRBJ2-1, with D possibly being TRBD2 (6 bases). In germline, CDR1 is SGHVS, CDR2 FQNEAQ. Deletions cut 5 bases from V and 0 bases from J, with 17 bases between. The CDR3 is 17 amino acids. CDR3 residues: CASSILRLESSYNEQFF. In DNA form, the CDR3 reads TGTGCCAGCAGCATACTACGACTAGAAAGCTCCTACAATGAGCAGTTCTTC.

The CDR3 DNA reads TGTGCCAGTAGTGCAGCCGAGGGGCGGAATGGCTACACCTTC. It is translated as CASSAAEGRNGYTF. The chain recombines TRBV19 with TRBJ1-2; tentatively, D is TRBD1 (5 bases). Per the germline V gene, CDR1 is LNHDA and CDR2 is SQIVND (reference sequence). The germline V and J ends were trimmed by 5 bases and 6 bases, with 16 bases remaining between them. The CDR3 runs 14 residues.

The DNA of the CDR3 is TGTGCCTGGAAGGGACTAGCGGACTACAATGAGCAGTTCTTC. Translating it yields CAWKGLADYNEQFF. The rearrangement joins TRBV30 to TRBJ2-1; 11 nucleotides match TRBD2. Germline trimming cut 4 bases from V and 3 bases from J; bases unmatched to any gene: 2. CDR1 is GTSNPN and CDR2 is SVGIG in the germline V gene (reference sequence). The CDR3 is 14 residues long.

The genes are TRBV5-1 and TRBJ2-1; 11 nucleotides align to TRBD2. V was clipped by 5 bases and J by 8 bases; unmatched bases: 6. Germline CDR1 is SGHRS and CDR2 is YFSETQ. This CDR3 has 14 amino acids. The DNA of the CDR3 is TGCGCCAGCAGTCCCCTAGCGGGAGGCGATGAGCAGTTCTTC. Translating gives CASSPLAGGDEQFF. The full variable domain, in which reference TRBV5-1 and TRBJ2-1 provide the parts outside the CDR3, is KAGVTQTPRYLIKTRGQQVTLSCSPISGHRSVSWYQQTPGQGLQFLFEYFSETQRNKGNFPGRFSGRQFSNSRSEMNVSTLELGDSALYLCASSPLAGGDEQFFGPGTRLTVL.

The genes are TRBV27 and TRBJ1-6, with D perhaps matching TRBD1 (5 bases). Germline CDR1 is MNHEY and CDR2 is SMNVEV (reference sequence). V was trimmed by 2 bases and J by 5 bases, leaving 16 bases between them. This CDR3 is 17 amino acids long. The CDR3 sequence: CASSLVWIRDHNSPLHF. DNA for the CDR3: TGTGCCAGCAGTTTAGTATGGATCAGGGACCATAATTCACCCCTCCACTTT.

The chain joins TRBV11-2 to TRBJ2-7; either TRBD1 or TRBD2 may supply D (5 bases each). This CDR3 has 14 residues. Germline CDR1 SGHAT, CDR2 FQNNGV. Trimming took 4 bases from V and 5 from J, leaving 15 bases between them. The CDR3, as DNA: TGTGCCAGCAGCTCCCTTCGCCGGGGCAACGAGCAGTACTTC. Translating gives CASSSLRRGNEQYF.

J is TRBJ2-2 and V is TRBV7-8; 8 bases line up with TRBD2. The germline V gene encodes CDR1 SGHVS and CDR2 FQNEAQ. This CDR3 spans 16 amino acids. V lost 2 bases, J lost 5 bases, and 7 bases stayed unmatched. The CDR3 nucleotides read TGTGCCAGCAGCTTATTAGCGGGATCGATTACCGGGGAGCTGTTTTTT. The encoded protein is CASSLLAGSITGELFF.

The chain uses TRBV7-9 and TRBJ2-7; the match to TRBD1 covers 8 bases. After removal of 5 bases from V and 2 bases from J, the junction contained 8 bases not matched to a gene. Per germline, CDR1 SEHNR and CDR2 FQNEAQ (reference sequence). The length of the CDR3 is 15 residues. The DNA of the CDR3 is TGTGCCAGCAGCCCCGGACAGGGTCCCGCCTACGAGCAGTACTTC. Protein: CASSPGQGPAYEQYF. Variable domain in full (rest from reference TRBV7-9 and TRBJ2-7): DTGVSQNPRHKITKRGQNVTFRCDPISEHNRLYWYRQTLGQGPEFLTYFQNEAQLEKSRLLSDRFSAERPKGSFSTLEIQRTEQGDSAMYLCASSPGQGPAYEQYFGPGTRLTVT.

The rearrangement uses TRBV7-3 and TRBJ2-3; 9 bases fit TRBD1. The length of the CDR3 is 14 residues. Trimming at V came to 4 bases and at J to 4 bases, leaving 3 bases not matched to a gene. Looked up from germline, CDR1 is SGHTA and CDR2 is FQGTGA. The CDR3 loop is CASSSGQGADTQYF. The DNA of the CDR3 is TGTGCCAGCAGCTCGGGACAGGGAGCAGATACGCAGTATTTT. Full variable domain (missing parts from reference TRBV7-3 and TRBJ2-3): GAGVSQTPSNKVTEKGKYVELRCDPISGHTALYWYRQSLGQGPEFLIYFQGTGAADDSGLPNDRFFAVRPEGSVSTLKIQRTERGDSAVYLCASSSGQGADTQYFGPGTRLTVL.

V usage is TRBV27 and J usage is TRBJ2-5, with 14 bases lining up with TRBD2. Trimming at V came to 4 bases and at J to 6 bases, leaving 4 bases not matched to a gene. The germline CDR1 and CDR2 sequences are MNHEY and SMNVEV (reference sequence). The CDR3 consists of 15 residues. Here the CDR3 reads CASSSGTSGSQTQYF. The CDR3 region has the DNA TGTGCCAGCAGTTCCGGGACTAGCGGGAGTCAGACCCAGTACTTC.

This sequence joins TRBV19 and TRBJ2-2, with 10 bases matching TRBD1. The CDR3 sequence is 15 residues long. With V trimmed by 10 bases and J by 6 bases, 11 bases remained unmatched. The germline V gene encodes CDR1 LNHDA and CDR2 SQIVND (reference sequence). CDR3: CATKTTGTGAGELFF. The CDR3 region has the DNA TGTGCCACCAAGACGACCGGGACAGGGGCCGGGGAGCTGTTTTTT.

This chain joins TRBV7-9 and TRBJ2-7, with D possibly called TRBD1 or TRBD2 (5 bases each). The germline gives CDR1 SEHNR, CDR2 FQNEAQ (reference sequence). V gave up 5 bases and J gave up 1 base, with 15 bases separating them. CDR3 length: 15 amino acids. CDR3 protein: CASSLGTVVSYEQYF. The CDR3 DNA sequence: TGTGCCAGCAGCCTCGGGACGGTGGTATCCTACGAGCAGTACTTC. The variable domain in full, with the rest retrieved from reference TRBV7-9 and TRBJ2-7, is DTGVSQNPRHKITKRGQNVTFRCDPISEHNRLYWYRQTLGQGPEFLTYFQNEAQLEKSRLLSDRFSAERPKGSFSTLEIQRTEQGDSAMYLCASSLGTVVSYEQYFGPGTRLTVT.

The rearrangement joins TRBV5-1 to TRBJ1-1; D is unresolved. The V end was cut by 4 bases, the J end by 2 bases, with 12 bases between. The CDR3 loop spans 14 amino acids. CDR1 SGHRS and CDR2 YFSETQ come from the germline V gene. The CDR3 loop is CASSPFDPNTEAFF. In DNA form, the CDR3 reads TGCGCCAGCAGCCCGTTTGACCCCAACACTGAAGCTTTCTTT.

The chain recombines TRBV4-3 with TRBJ2-3; D may be TRBD1 (7 bases). The CDR3 runs 18 residues. The V gene's germline CDR1 is LGHNA and CDR2 YSLEER. Trimming removed 0 bases from V and 2 bases from J, with 18 bases in between. Written as DNA, the CDR3 is TGCGCCAGCAGCCAAGATCTTGGGCAGGGGGGATTCACAGATACGCAGTATTTT. Translated: CASSQDLGQGGFTDTQYF.

The V call is TRBV19, the J call TRBJ2-1; TRBD2 agrees at 9 bases. The J segment lost 4 bases and the V segment lost 6 bases, leaving 10 bases of the junction unmatched. The CDR3 extends over 16 amino acids. The germline V gene encodes CDR1 LNHDA and CDR2 SQIVND (reference sequence). For the CDR3, the DNA is TGTGCCAGTAGGACTAGCGGAGTAGGAGTATACAATGAGCAGTTCTTC. It yields the protein CASRTSGVGVYNEQFF.

The V and J genes are TRBV2 and TRBJ2-6; D perhaps matches TRBD1 (5 bases). The CDR3 has 15 amino acids. CDR1 SNHLY and CDR2 FYNNEI come from the germline V gene. V was clipped by 5 bases and J by 1 base, with 9 bases between them. The DNA for the CDR3 is TGTGCCAGCAGTCCGGACATTTCTGGGGCCAACGTCCTGACTTTC. Translating gives CASSPDISGANVLTF.

The J gene is TRBJ2-5, the V gene TRBV2; a weak D match, TRBD2 (5 bases). With 8 bases removed from V and 4 bases from J, the gap between germline ends came to 14 bases. The germline V gene encodes CDR1 SNHLY and CDR2 FYNNEI. The CDR3 contains 13 residues. The CDR3 bases are TGTGCCAGCTTCATCCTAGCCGGAGAGACCCAGTACTTC. It translates to CASFILAGETQYF.

The V and J genes are TRBV25-1 and TRBJ1-3; D possibly corresponds to TRBD1 (5 bases). V dropped 8 bases and J dropped 0 bases, with 20 bases sitting between them. This CDR3 comprises 17 residues. The germline V gene has CDR1 MGHDK and CDR2 SYGVNS. The CDR3 DNA reads TGTGCCAGCGGAAACACTCGGGGACTCCTCTCTGGAAACACCATATATTTT. Protein: CASGNTRGLLSGNTIYF.

This chain joins TRBV27 and TRBJ1-4; D remains unclear. Germline CDR1 and CDR2: MNHEY and SMNVEV (reference sequence). The CDR3 length is 14 residues. Trimming took 6 bases from V and 0 from J, leaving 8 bases between them. The CDR3 spells CASRASATNEKLFF. The CDR3 DNA sequence: TGTGCCAGCAGGGCGTCCGCAACTAATGAAAAACTGTTTTTT.